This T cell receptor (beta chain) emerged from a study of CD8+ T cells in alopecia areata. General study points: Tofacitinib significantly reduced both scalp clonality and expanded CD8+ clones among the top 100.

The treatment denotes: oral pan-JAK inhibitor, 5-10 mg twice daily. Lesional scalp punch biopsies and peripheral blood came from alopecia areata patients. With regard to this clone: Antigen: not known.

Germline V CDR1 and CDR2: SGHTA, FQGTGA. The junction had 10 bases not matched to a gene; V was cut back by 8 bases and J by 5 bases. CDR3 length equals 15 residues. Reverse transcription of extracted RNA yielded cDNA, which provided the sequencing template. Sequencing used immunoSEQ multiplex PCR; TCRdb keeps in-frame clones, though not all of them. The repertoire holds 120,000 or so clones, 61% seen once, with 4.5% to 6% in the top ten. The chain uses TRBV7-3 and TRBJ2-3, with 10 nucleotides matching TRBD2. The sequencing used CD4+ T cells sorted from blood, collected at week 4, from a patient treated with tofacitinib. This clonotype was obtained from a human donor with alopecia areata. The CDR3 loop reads CASGPQAGGGDTQYF. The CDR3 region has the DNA TGTGCCAGCGGGCCCCAAGCGGGAGGGGGAGATACGCAGTATTTT.